The present T cell receptor (beta chain) was sequenced within a study of regulatory T cells in long-lasting Graves disease. Study context: Graves' patients (newly diagnosed) had been on antithyroid drugs under 3 months.

Findings of the study overall: Gene preferences differed: TRBV28, TRBJ1-2, TRBJ2-5 in persistent cases.

This CDR3 has 17 residues. In germline, CDR1 is ENHRY, CDR2 SYGVKD. V was pared by 6 bases and J by 5 bases, with 23 bases between. CDR3-region Arm-PCR and iRepertoire HTBI primers produced the TCR beta libraries. TCRdb fed the multiplex PCR reads into MiXCR, producing one record per CDR3 protein. The sample records 350,000 to 550,000 distinct CDR3 sequences, around 15% being singletons. Time point in this sample: newly diagnosed GD, antithyroid drugs for less than 3 months. After RNA was extracted from PBMCs, the TCR library was made from it. This clonotype has more than one count but fewer than ten. Antigen: not known. These records were also assigned to another study, of T cells in Graves' hyperthyroidism and ophthalmopathy. From that study: When the TCR CDR3 underwent first-round RT-PCR, the HTBI primer set was used. Most thyroid-expanded clonotypes above 0.001 were also found in blood.

The starting material was peripheral blood mononuclear cells (PBMCs), obtained at new diagnosis, from a patient treated with antithyroid drugs. The TCR comes from a woman between 50 and 59 years old with Graves disease. J is TRBJ2-1 and V is TRBV10-3; tentatively, D is TRBD1 (6 bases). CDR3 nucleotide sequence: TGTGCCATCAGCGGACAGTTAACGAGCCCGCCTAACAATGAGCAGTTCTTC. Encoded protein: CAISGQLTSPPNNEQFF.